Following are 2 T cell receptor beta chains from one sample sequenced in a study of neurological immune-mediated disorders. Time point in this sample: longitudinal time-point 3. One entry per CDR3 protein results from TCRdb running MiXCR on the 5' RACE reads. The sample holds fewer than 85,000 distinct CDR3 sequences; approximately 4.3% are singletons and the top ten take 5% to 6%. The sequencing sample was made of PBMCs. The receptors come from a woman aged 60-70 years with multiple sclerosis.

This clonotype occurred many times. The chain has TRBV27 and TRBJ2-1; 8 bases line up with TRBD2. Per germline, CDR1 MNHEY and CDR2 SMNVEV (reference sequence). The CDR3 is 15 amino acids. The J segment lost 6 bases and the V segment lost 0 bases, leaving 4 bases of the junction unmatched. The CDR3 bases are TGTGCCAGCAGTTTATCACCGGGACTAGTCAATGAGCAGTTCTTC. It codes for CASSLSPGLVNEQFF.

Ten or more counts support this clonotype. This chain connects TRBV7-2 to TRBJ2-5; TRBD2 matches 14 bases. Trimming cost V 5 bases and J 5 bases; bases outside gene matches: 16. The germline V gene has CDR1 SGHTA and CDR2 FQGNSA. This CDR3 is 19 amino acids long. The CDR3 nucleotides read TGTGCCAGCAGCCTCAAGGGGAAGACTAGCGGGGGGGCAGGGGAGACCCAGTACTTC. It codes for CASSLKGKTSGGAGETQYF. Full variable domain (rest looked up from reference TRBV7-2 and TRBJ2-5): GAGVSQSPSNKVTEKGKDVELRCDPISGHTALYWYRQSLGQGLEFLIYFQGNSAPDKSGLPSDRFSAERTGGSVSTLTIQRTQQEDSAVYLCASSLKGKTSGGAGETQYFGPGTRLLVL.